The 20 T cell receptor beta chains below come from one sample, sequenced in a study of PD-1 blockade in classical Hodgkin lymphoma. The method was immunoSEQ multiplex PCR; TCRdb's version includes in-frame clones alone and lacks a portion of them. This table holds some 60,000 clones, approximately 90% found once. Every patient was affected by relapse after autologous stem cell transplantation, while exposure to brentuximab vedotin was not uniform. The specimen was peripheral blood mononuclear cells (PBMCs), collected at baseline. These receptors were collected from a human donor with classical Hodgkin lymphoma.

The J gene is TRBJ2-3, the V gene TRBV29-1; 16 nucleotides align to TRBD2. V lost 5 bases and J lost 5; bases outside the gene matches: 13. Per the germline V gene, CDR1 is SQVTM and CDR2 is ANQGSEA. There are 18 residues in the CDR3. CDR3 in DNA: TGCAGCGTTATCGACCCGGGACTAGCGGGGGGGCCGGTAGATACGCAGTATTTT. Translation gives CSVIDPGLAGGPVDTQYF.

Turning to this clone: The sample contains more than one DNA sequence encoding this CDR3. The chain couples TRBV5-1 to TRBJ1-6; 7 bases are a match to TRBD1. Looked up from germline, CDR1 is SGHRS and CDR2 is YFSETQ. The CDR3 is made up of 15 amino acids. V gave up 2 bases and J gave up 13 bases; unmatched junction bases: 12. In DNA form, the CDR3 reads TGCGCCAGCAGCTTAGCCACAGGGGATGGTTCGCCCCTCCACTTT. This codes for CASSLATGDGSPLHF.

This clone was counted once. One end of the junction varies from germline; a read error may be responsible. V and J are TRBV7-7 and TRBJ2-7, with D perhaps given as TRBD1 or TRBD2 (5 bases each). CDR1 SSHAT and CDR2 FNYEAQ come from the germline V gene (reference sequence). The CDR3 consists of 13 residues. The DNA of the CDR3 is TGTGCTAGCAGCCCCGGGACGGGCTACGAGCAGTACTTC. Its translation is CASSPGTGYEQYF.

The CDR3 DNA is TGTGCCAGCAGTTACCGGGACAGGGTTTCTAGGACTAAAGCTTTCTTT. Amino acids: CASSYRDRVSRTKAFF. This chain links TRBV6-5 with TRBJ1-1; 9 nucleotides agree with TRBD1. Germline V gene lookup returns CDR1 MNHEY and CDR2 SVGAGI. V was clipped by 2 bases and J by 9 bases; unmatched bases: 13. CDR3 size: 16 residues.

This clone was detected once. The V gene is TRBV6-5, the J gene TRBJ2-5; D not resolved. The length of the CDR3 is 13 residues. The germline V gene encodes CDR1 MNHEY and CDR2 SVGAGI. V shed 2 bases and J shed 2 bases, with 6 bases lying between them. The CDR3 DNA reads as TGTGCCAGCAGTTACGACCTACAAGAGACCCAGTACTTC. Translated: CASSYDLQETQYF.

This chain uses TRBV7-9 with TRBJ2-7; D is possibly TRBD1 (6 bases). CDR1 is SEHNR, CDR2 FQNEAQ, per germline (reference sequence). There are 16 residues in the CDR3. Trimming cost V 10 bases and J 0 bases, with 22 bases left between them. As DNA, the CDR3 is TGTGCCACCCAGCCAGGATCCGGACAGAGCTCCTACGAGCAGTACTTC. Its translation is CATQPGSGQSSYEQYF. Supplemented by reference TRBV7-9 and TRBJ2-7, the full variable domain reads DTGVSQNPRHKITKRGQNVTFRCDPISEHNRLYWYRQTLGQGPEFLTYFQNEAQLEKSRLLSDRFSAERPKGSFSTLEIQRTEQGDSAMYLCATQPGSGQSSYEQYFGPGTRLTVT.

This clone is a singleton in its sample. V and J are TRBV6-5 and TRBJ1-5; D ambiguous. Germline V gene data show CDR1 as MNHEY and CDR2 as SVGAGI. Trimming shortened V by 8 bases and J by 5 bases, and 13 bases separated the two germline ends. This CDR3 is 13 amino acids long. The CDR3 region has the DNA TGTGCCAGCCGGTCCGGGTCTTATCAGCCCCAGCATTTT. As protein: CASRSGSYQPQHF.

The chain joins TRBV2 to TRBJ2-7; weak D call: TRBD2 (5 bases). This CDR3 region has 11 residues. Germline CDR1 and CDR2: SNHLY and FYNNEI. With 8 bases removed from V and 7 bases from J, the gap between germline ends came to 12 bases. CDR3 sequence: CASDLSGEQYF. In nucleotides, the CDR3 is TGTGCCAGCGATTTATCGGGGGAGCAGTACTTC.

CDR3 loop: CATSRDLTGLSFF. CDR3 sequence (DNA): TGTGCCACCAGCAGGGACCTGACAGGGTTGTCTTTCTTT. This rearrangement joins TRBV15 to TRBJ1-1; 7 bases fit TRBD1. The CDR3 totals 13 residues. The J segment lost 12 bases and the V segment lost 3 bases, leaving 10 bases of the junction unmatched. Germline assignment: CDR1 LNHNV and CDR2 YYDKDF (reference sequence).

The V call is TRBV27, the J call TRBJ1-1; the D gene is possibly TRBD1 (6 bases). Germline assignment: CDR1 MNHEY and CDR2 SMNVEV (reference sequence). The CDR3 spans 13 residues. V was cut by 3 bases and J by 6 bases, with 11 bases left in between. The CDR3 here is CASSFGGLAEAFF. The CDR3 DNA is TGTGCCAGCAGTTTTGGGGGGCTAGCTGAAGCTTTCTTT.

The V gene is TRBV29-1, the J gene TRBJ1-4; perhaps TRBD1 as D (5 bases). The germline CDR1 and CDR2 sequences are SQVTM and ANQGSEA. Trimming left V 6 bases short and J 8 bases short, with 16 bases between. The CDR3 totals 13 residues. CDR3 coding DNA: TGCAGCGTCCGTGGGGGGTTGGAAGAAAAACTGTTTTTT. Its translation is CSVRGGLEEKLFF.

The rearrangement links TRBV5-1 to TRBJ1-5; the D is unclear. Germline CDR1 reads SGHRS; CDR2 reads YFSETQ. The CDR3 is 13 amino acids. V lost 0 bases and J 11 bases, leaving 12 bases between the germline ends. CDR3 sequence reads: CASSLDESGAQHF. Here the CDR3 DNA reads TGCGCCAGCAGCTTGGATGAAAGCGGAGCCCAGCATTTT.

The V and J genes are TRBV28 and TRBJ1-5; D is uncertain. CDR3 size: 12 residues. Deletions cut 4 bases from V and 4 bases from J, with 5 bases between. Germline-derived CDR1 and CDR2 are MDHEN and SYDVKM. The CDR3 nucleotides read TGTGCCAGCAGTTCCCTGAATCAGCCCCAGCATTTT. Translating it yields CASSSLNQPQHF.

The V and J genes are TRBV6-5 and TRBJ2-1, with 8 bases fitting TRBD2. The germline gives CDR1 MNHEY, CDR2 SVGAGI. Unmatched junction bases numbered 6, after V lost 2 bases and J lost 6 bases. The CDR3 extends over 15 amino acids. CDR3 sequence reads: CASSYRGLAINEQFF. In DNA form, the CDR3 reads TGTGCCAGCAGTTACCGAGGACTAGCTATCAATGAGCAGTTCTTC.

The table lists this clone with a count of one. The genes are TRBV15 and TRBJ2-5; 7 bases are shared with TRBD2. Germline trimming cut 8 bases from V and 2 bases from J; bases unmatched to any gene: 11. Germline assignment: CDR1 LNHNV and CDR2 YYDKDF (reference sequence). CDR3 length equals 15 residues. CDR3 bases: TGTGCCACCCGGAGGGGCGCGGGGGATCAAGAGACCCAGTACTTC. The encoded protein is CATRRGAGDQETQYF.

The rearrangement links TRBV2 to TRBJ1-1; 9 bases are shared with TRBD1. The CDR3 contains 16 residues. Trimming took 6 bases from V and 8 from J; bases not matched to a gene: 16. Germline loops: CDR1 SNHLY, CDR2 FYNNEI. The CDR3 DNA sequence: TGTGCCAGCAGGGCACCGGGACAGGGTTGGGAATCGGAAGCTTTCTTT. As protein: CASRAPGQGWESEAFF.

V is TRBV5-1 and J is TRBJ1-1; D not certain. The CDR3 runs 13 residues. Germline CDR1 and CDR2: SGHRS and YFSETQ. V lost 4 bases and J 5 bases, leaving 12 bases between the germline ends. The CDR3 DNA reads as TGCGCCAGCAGCCCCTGGGTGTTTACTGAAGCTTTCTTT. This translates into CASSPWVFTEAFF.

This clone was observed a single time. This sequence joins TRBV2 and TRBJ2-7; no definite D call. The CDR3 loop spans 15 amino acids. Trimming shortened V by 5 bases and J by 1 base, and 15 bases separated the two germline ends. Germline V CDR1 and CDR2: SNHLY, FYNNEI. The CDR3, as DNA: TGTGCCAGCAGTCGACAAGGCCTTTCTTCCTACGAGCAGTACTTC. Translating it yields CASSRQGLSSYEQYF.

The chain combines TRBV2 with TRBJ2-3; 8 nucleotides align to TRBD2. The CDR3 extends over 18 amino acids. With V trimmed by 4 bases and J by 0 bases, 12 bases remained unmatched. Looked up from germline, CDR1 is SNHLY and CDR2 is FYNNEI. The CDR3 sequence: CASSAGRGGLGSTDTQYF. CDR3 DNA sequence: TGTGCCAGCAGTGCGGGACGGGGGGGCCTTGGGAGCACAGATACGCAGTATTTT. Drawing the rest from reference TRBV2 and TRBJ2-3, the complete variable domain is EPEVTQTPSHQVTQMGQEVILRCVPISNHLYFYWYRQILGQKVEFLVSFYNNEISEKSEIFDDQFSVERPDGSNFTLKIRSTKLEDSAMYFCASSAGRGGLGSTDTQYFGPGTRLTVL.

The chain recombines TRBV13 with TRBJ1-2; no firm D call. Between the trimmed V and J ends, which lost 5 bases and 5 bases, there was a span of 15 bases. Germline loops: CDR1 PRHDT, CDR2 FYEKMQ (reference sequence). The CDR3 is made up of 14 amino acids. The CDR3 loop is CASSPSIILYGYTF. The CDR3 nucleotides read TGTGCCAGCAGCCCCTCAATTATTCTTTATGGCTACACCTTC.